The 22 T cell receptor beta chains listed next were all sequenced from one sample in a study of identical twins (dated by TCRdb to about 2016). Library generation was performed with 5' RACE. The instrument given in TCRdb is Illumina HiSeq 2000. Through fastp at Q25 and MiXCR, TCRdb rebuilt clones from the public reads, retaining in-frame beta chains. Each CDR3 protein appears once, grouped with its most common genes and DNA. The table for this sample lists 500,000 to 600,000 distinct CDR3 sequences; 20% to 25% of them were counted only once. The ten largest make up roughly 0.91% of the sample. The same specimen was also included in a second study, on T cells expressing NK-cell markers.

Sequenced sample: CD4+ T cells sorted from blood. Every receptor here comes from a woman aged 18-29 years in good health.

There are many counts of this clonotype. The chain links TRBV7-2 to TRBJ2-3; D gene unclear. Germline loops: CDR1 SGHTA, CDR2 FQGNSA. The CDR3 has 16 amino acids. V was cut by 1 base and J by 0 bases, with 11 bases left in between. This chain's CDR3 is CASSLVGWSSTDTQYF. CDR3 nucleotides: TGTGCCAGCAGCTTAGTCGGCTGGTCTAGCACAGATACGCAGTATTTT.

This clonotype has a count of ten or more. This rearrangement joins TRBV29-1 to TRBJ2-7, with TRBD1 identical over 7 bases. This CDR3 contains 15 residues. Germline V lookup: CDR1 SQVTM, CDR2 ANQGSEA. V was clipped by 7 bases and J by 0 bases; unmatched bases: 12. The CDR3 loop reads CSGRRQGRSSYEQYF. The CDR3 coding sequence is TGCAGCGGCCGAAGACAGGGACGAAGCTCCTACGAGCAGTACTTC.

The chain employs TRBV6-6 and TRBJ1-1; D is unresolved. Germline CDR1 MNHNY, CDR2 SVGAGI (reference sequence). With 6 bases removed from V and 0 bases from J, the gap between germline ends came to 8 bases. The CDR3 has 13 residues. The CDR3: CASRSDMNTEAFF. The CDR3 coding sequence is TGTGCCAGCAGGTCGGATATGAACACTGAAGCTTTCTTT.

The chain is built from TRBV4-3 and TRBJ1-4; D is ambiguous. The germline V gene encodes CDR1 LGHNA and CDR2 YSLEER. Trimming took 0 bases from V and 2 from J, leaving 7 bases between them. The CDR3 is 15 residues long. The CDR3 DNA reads TGCGCCAGCAGCCAAGATATGCAGACTAATGAAAAACTGTTTTTT. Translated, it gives CASSQDMQTNEKLFF.

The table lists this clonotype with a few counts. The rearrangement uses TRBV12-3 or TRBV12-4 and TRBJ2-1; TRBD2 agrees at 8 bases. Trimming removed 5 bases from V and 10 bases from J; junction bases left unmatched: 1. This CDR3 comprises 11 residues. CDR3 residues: CASSRLAEQFF. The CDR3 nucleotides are TGTGCCAGCAGTAGACTAGCGGAGCAGTTCTTC.

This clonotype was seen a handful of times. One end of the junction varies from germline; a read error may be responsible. CDR3 sequence: CASSLAGTGLYGYTF. The CDR3 DNA reads as TGTGCCAGCAGCCTAGCCGGGACAGGCCTCTATGGCTACACCTTC. The chain employs TRBV7-2 and TRBJ1-2, with 8 bases that match TRBD1. The CDR3 has 15 amino acids. The germline gives CDR1 SGHTA, CDR2 FQGNSA.

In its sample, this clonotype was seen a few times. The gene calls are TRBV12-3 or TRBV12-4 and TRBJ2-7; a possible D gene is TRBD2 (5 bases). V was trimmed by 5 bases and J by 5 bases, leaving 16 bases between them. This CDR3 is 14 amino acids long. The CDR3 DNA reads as TGTGCCAGCAGTCCTGCGTTGGGAGTTAACGAGCAGTACTTC. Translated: CASSPALGVNEQYF.

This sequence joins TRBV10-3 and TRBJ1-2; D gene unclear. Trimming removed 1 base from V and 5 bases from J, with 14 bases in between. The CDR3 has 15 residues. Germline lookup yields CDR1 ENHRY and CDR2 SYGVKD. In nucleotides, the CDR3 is TGTGCCATCAGTGAGTTACGGACGGTTTCATATGGCTACACCTTC. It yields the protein CAISELRTVSYGYTF.

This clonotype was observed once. The CDR3 DNA sequence: TGCAGTGCTTTACCGACTAGCGGGTTACAAGAGACCCAGTACTTC. As protein: CSALPTSGLQETQYF. This chain links TRBV20-1 with TRBJ2-5; 10 nucleotides align to TRBD2. Germline trimming cut 5 bases from V and 2 bases from J; bases unmatched to any gene: 8. The CDR3 runs 15 residues. The germline gives CDR1 DFQATT, CDR2 SNEGSKA (reference sequence).

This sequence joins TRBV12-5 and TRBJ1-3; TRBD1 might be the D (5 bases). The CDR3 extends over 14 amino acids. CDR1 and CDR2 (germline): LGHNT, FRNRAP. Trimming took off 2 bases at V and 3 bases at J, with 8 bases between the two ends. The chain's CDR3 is CASGLLQGGNTIYF. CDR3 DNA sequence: TGTGCTAGTGGTTTGCTCCAGGGTGGAAACACCATATATTTT.

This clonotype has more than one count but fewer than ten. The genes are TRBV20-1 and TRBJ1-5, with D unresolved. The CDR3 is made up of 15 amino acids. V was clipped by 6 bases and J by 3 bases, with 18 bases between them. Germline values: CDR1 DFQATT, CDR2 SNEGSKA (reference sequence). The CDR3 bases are TGCAGTGCCTATGATAGTGGGTCAAACAATCAGCCCCAGCATTTT. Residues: CSAYDSGSNNQPQHF.

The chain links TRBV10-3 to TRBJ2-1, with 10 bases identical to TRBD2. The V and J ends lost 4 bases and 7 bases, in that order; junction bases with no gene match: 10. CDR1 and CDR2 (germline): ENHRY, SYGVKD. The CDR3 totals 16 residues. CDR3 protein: CAISGGASGSRNEQFF. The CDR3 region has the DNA TGTGCCATCAGTGGCGGGGCTAGCGGGAGTAGGAATGAGCAGTTCTTC.

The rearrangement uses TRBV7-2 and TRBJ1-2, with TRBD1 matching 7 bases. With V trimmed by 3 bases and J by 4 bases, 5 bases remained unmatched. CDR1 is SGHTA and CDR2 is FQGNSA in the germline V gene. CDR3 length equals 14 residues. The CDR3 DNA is TGTGCCAGCAGCTTTCAGGGGGGCGGCTATGGCTACACCTTC. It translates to CASSFQGGGYGYTF.

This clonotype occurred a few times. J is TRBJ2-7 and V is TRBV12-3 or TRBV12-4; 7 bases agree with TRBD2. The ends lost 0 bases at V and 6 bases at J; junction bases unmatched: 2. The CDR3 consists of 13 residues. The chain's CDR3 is CASSLAWGGEQYF. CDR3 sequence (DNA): TGTGCCAGCAGTTTAGCGTGGGGGGGCGAGCAGTACTTC.

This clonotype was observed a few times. The CDR3 loop is CSASRGTGGNQPQHF. The CDR3 DNA follows: TGCAGTGCTAGTCGTGGGACAGGGGGCAATCAGCCCCAGCATTTT. This chain links TRBV20-1 with TRBJ1-5; 10 bases are a match to TRBD1. Unmatched junction bases numbered 4, after V lost 3 bases and J lost 2 bases. The CDR3 consists of 15 residues. Germline CDR1 is DFQATT and CDR2 is SNEGSKA (reference sequence).

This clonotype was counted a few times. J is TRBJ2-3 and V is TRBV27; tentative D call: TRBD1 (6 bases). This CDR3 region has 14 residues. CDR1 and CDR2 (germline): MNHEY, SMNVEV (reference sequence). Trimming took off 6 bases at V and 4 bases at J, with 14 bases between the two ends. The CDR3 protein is CASRSRRGSDTQYF. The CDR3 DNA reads TGTGCCAGCAGAAGTCGTAGGGGGTCAGATACGCAGTATTTT.

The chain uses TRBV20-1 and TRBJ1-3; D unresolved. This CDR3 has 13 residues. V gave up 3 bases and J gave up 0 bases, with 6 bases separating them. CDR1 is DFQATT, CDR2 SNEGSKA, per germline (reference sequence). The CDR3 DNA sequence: TGCAGTGCTAGCCATAACTCTGGAAACACCATATATTTT. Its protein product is CSASHNSGNTIYF.

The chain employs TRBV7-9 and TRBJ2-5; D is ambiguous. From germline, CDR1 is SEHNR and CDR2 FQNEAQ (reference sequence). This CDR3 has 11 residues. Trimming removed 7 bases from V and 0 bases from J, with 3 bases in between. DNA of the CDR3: TGTGCCAGCACCAACCAAGAGACCCAGTACTTC. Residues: CASTNQETQYF.

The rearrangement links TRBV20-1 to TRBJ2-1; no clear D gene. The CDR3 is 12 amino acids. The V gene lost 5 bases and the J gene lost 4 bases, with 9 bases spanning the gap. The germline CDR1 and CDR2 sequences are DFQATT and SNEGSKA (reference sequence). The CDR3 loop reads CSAPISYNEQFF. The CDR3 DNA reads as TGCAGTGCTCCAATTAGTTACAATGAGCAGTTCTTC.

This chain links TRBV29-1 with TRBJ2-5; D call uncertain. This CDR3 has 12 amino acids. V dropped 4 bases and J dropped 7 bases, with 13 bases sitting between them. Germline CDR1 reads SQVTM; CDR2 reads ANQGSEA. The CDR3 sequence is CSVGQARLTQYF. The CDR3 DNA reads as TGCAGCGTTGGGCAGGCCAGGCTGACCCAGTACTTC.

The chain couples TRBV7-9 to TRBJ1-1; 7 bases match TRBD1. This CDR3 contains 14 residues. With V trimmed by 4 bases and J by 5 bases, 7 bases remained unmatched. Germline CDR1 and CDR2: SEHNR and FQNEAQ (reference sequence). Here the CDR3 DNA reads TGTGCCAGCAGCTCCTACAGGGGAGGGACTGAAGCTTTCTTT. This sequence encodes CASSSYRGGTEAFF.

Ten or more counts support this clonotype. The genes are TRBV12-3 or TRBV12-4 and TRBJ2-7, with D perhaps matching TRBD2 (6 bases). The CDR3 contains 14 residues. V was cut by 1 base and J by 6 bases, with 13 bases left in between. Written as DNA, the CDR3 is TGTGCCAGCAGTTTAGGAGGCGGGGCTGTCGAGCAGTACTTC. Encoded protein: CASSLGGGAVEQYF.